A single T cell receptor beta chain is shown here with its context. Its specificity is unknown. Libraries for TCR beta were made by quantitative 5'-RACE with molecular barcodes. Via MiXCR, TCRdb re-called the 5' RACE reads, giving one row per CDR3 protein. Among hundreds of thousands of distinct CDR3 sequences, 12% were seen once, and the ten largest hold under 7.5%. Germline loops: CDR1 DFQATT, CDR2 SNEGSKA (reference sequence). The CDR3 length is 14 residues. V lost 5 bases and J lost 11, with 22 bases in between. The data were taken from a study of CD8 T cells in ankylosing spondylitis. General observations from the study: Some motif variants were previously reported in reactive arthritis synovial fluid and blood. Disease-linked clones reportedly concentrated significantly in matched ankylosing spondylitis synovial fluid. Ankylosing spondylitis blood appeared to carry a characteristic TCR beta motif of roughly 8 highly homologous variants.

The origin of this receptor is a male donor with ankylosing spondylitis. V usage is TRBV20-1 and J usage is TRBJ2-1; D possibly corresponds to TRBD2 (6 bases). What was sequenced was blood, either unsorted or a sorted T cell fraction (not recorded which). The DNA for the CDR3 is TGCAGTGCTGACACCAACCCCCCTGGGGGGAAGCAGTTCTTC. As protein: CSADTNPPGGKQFF.